The 31 T cell receptor beta chains reported below all come from one sample, sequenced in a study of T cells after yellow fever vaccination. Each CDR3 protein is one row after TCRdb ran MiXCR on the 5' RACE reads. The table shows more than 450,000 distinct CDR3 sequences, with roughly a fifth occurring only once. This specimen was PBMCs, taken roughly 20 days after the first yellow fever vaccination. These receptors all come from a man aged 18 to 35 who received the YFV17D yellow fever vaccine.

V and J are TRBV6-5 and TRBJ2-3; D is unclear. Germline lookup yields CDR1 MNHEY and CDR2 SVGAGI. The length of the CDR3 is 15 residues. V was cut by 0 bases and J by 6 bases, with 13 bases left in between. This chain's CDR3 is CASSYSPRSSDTQYF. CDR3 bases: TGTGCCAGCAGTTACTCCCCTAGGTCGTCGGATACGCAGTATTTT.

This sequence joins TRBV19 and TRBJ2-1, with a possible D match to TRBD1 (6 bases). This CDR3 is 15 amino acids long. Trimming shortened V by 6 bases and J by 6 bases, and 18 bases separated the two germline ends. Germline V lookup: CDR1 LNHDA, CDR2 SQIVND (reference sequence). The CDR3 DNA is TGTGCCAGTAGCCAGACGGGACAAGGTATCAATGAGCAGTTCTTC. Translated: CASSQTGQGINEQFF.

The genes are TRBV4-1 and TRBJ2-5, with no clear D. There are 14 residues in the CDR3. Trimming removed 0 bases at V and 7 bases at J, with 12 bases between. Germline-derived CDR1 and CDR2 are MGHRA and YSYEKL. The CDR3 loop is CASSQDAGVGTQYF. CDR3 DNA: TGCGCCAGCAGCCAAGATGCCGGAGTGGGGACCCAGTACTTC.

This clonotype was seen a handful of times. The chain couples TRBV25-1 to TRBJ2-5, with D tentatively TRBD1 (6 bases). The CDR3 runs 14 residues. The germline V gene has CDR1 MGHDK and CDR2 SYGVNS. V was cut by 10 bases and J by 3 bases, with 18 bases left in between. As DNA, the CDR3 is TGTGCCACCCGTTCGTGGGGGACAAAAGAGACCCAGTACTTC. It yields the protein CATRSWGTKETQYF.

This clonotype was detected ten times or more. The chain recombines TRBV5-4 with TRBJ2-1; 10 positions match TRBD1. CDR3 length equals 16 residues. Germline V gene sequence: CDR1 SGHNT, CDR2 YYREEE (reference sequence). The ends lost 5 bases at V and 8 bases at J; junction bases unmatched: 13. CDR3: CASSSLSGTGVDEQFF. In nucleotides, the CDR3 is TGTGCCAGCAGTTCCCTATCCGGGACAGGGGTGGATGAGCAGTTCTTC.

The CDR3 loop is CASSLAQARSTDTQYF. Written as DNA, the CDR3 is TGTGCCAGCAGCTTAGCGCAAGCCCGGTCCACAGATACGCAGTATTTT. The chain employs TRBV7-6 and TRBJ2-3, with D hard to call. The V gene lost 0 bases and the J gene lost 2 bases, with 12 bases spanning the gap. Germline V gene sequence: CDR1 SGHVS, CDR2 FNYEAQ. This CDR3 spans 16 amino acids.

This clonotype occurred many times. The CDR3, as DNA: TGTGCCACCAGTGATTTGCAGCTGGGTGAGACCCAGTTCTTC. Its translation: CATSDLQLGETQFF. The chain joins TRBV24-1 to TRBJ2-1; D not resolved. The CDR3 spans 14 residues. CDR1 is KGHDR and CDR2 is SFDVKD in the germline V gene. Trimming left V 0 bases short and J 13 bases short, with 15 bases between.

Only a few counts were recorded for this clonotype. This chain links TRBV5-1 with TRBJ2-3; perhaps TRBD1 as D (6 bases). The V end lost 5 bases, the J end lost 1 base, and 14 bases lay between the germline ends. The CDR3 loop spans 15 amino acids. Germline V gene lookup returns CDR1 SGHRS and CDR2 YFSETQ. CDR3 in amino acids: CASRPGESGTDTQYF. CDR3 DNA sequence: TGCGCCAGCAGACCAGGGGAGTCTGGCACAGATACGCAGTATTTT.

This rearrangement joins TRBV5-1 to TRBJ1-1; D uncertain. Trimming cost V 3 bases and J 0 bases, with 6 bases left between them. CDR3 length: 13 residues. Germline-derived CDR1 and CDR2 are SGHRS and YFSETQ. Here the CDR3 DNA reads TGCGCCAGCAGCTCGTTACTGAACACTGAAGCTTTCTTT. Translation gives CASSSLLNTEAFF.

This clonotype was seen once. The chain employs TRBV5-1 and TRBJ1-2; D not certain. Trimming stripped 4 bases from V and 4 bases from J, with 17 bases between. The germline CDR1 and CDR2 sequences are SGHRS and YFSETQ. The CDR3 covers 15 residues. CDR3 amino acids: CASSPPHGSGYGYTF. The CDR3 DNA sequence: TGCGCCAGCAGCCCTCCCCACGGCTCCGGCTATGGCTACACCTTC.

The chain is built from TRBV28 and TRBJ1-2; D is ambiguous. Germline lookup yields CDR1 MDHEN and CDR2 SYDVKM. The CDR3 has 14 amino acids. Trimming left V 5 bases short and J 4 bases short, with 14 bases between. The CDR3 DNA reads TGTGCCAGCAGTATATCAGGCCTGGGCTATGGCTACACCTTC. Translating it yields CASSISGLGYGYTF.

CDR3 residues: CAIRIDKTNTEAFF. The CDR3 DNA sequence: TGTGCCATCAGGATAGACAAGACGAACACTGAAGCTTTCTTT. This sequence joins TRBV10-3 and TRBJ1-1; D is unclear. Germline CDR1 is ENHRY and CDR2 is SYGVKD. The V gene lost 6 bases and the J gene lost 1 base, with 12 bases spanning the gap. This CDR3 region has 14 residues.

V is TRBV7-6 and J is TRBJ2-1; 7 bases are shared with TRBD2. Germline V gene lookup returns CDR1 SGHVS and CDR2 FNYEAQ. V lost 1 base and J lost 0; bases outside the gene matches: 6. This CDR3 spans 17 amino acids. In nucleotides, the CDR3 is TGTGCCAGCAGCTTAGAACCCGGGGGGAACTCCTACAATGAGCAGTTCTTC. Amino acid sequence: CASSLEPGGNSYNEQFF.

CDR3 amino acids: CASSLVLGSDYNEQFF. CDR3 in DNA: TGTGCCAGCAGCCTGGTATTGGGTAGCGACTACAATGAGCAGTTCTTC. The gene calls are TRBV4-2 and TRBJ2-1, with a possible D match to TRBD2 (5 bases). The ends were cut back, 4 bases at V and 3 bases at J, with 16 bases in the middle. This CDR3 spans 16 amino acids. Germline V gene sequence: CDR1 LGHNA, CDR2 YNFKEQ.

The chain carries TRBV12-3 or TRBV12-4 and TRBJ1-3; D remains unclear. Between the trimmed V and J ends, which lost 5 bases and 0 bases, there was a span of 8 bases. CDR3 length: 14 residues. CDR3 protein: CASSPDNSGNTIYF. CDR3 nucleotides: TGTGCCAGCAGTCCCGATAACTCTGGAAACACCATATATTTT.

This clonotype has only a few counts. V and J are TRBV11-2 and TRBJ2-5, with 7 positions matching TRBD1. In germline, CDR1 is SGHAT, CDR2 FQNNGV. The CDR3 loop spans 16 amino acids. V was pared by 4 bases and J by 0 bases, with 8 bases of the junction left unmatched. The CDR3 nucleotides read TGTGCCAGCAGCTCCCCGGGACAGCGGTACCAAGAGACCCAGTACTTC. This translates into CASSSPGQRYQETQYF.

The chain combines TRBV5-4 with TRBJ1-4; D remains ambiguous. This CDR3 contains 14 residues. The germline V gene encodes CDR1 SGHNT and CDR2 YYREEE (reference sequence). Deletions cut 2 bases from V and 8 bases from J, with 13 bases between. This CDR3 reads CASSFGVQSEKLFF. For the CDR3, the DNA is TGTGCCAGCAGCTTTGGAGTACAGTCGGAAAAACTGTTTTTT.

This clonotype was recorded only once. V and J are TRBV29-1 and TRBJ2-1; 9 bases align to TRBD2. Per germline, CDR1 SQVTM and CDR2 ANQGSEA. The CDR3 consists of 11 residues. V was clipped by 5 bases and J by 10 bases; unmatched bases: 3. CDR3 sequence reads: CSVYLAGEQFF. CDR3 bases: TGCAGCGTTTACCTAGCGGGGGAGCAGTTCTTC.

This clonotype was observed at least ten times. The chain uses TRBV6-5 and TRBJ2-1; weak D call: TRBD2 (5 bases). Germline loops: CDR1 MNHEY, CDR2 SVGAGI. The length of the CDR3 is 13 residues. V dropped 2 bases and J dropped 7 bases, with 9 bases sitting between them. In DNA form, the CDR3 reads TGTGCCAGCAGTTACGGAGCGGAAAATGAGCAGTTCTTC. This encodes CASSYGAENEQFF.

This clonotype occurred many times. The V call is TRBV10-1, the J call TRBJ2-2; tentatively, D is TRBD2 (6 bases). Germline lookup yields CDR1 WNHNN and CDR2 SYGVQD (reference sequence). The CDR3 consists of 14 residues. Trimming stripped 4 bases from V and 7 bases from J, with 13 bases between. The DNA for the CDR3 is TGCGCCAGCAGTGTGGCAGGGCGGGACGGGGAGCTGTTTTTT. Its translation: CASSVAGRDGELFF.

The chain carries TRBV7-2 and TRBJ2-1; either TRBD1 or TRBD2 may supply D (7 bases each). Germline V gives CDR1 SGHTA, CDR2 FQGNSA. This CDR3 has 14 amino acids. V gave up 7 bases and J gave up 2 bases, with 12 bases separating them. The CDR3 loop is CASNSGGAYNEQFF. The CDR3 DNA reads TGTGCCAGCAACTCAGGGGGGGCCTACAATGAGCAGTTCTTC.

CDR3 sequence reads: CASSLAKDYGYTF. The DNA of the CDR3 is TGTGCCAGCAGCTTGGCAAAGGACTATGGCTACACCTTC. The chain combines TRBV7-2 with TRBJ1-2; no reliable D call. Germline V lookup: CDR1 SGHTA, CDR2 FQGNSA. The CDR3 loop spans 13 amino acids. The V end lost 3 bases, the J end lost 3 bases, and 8 bases lay between the germline ends. The full variable domain, its missing parts supplied by reference TRBV7-2 and TRBJ1-2, is GAGVSQSPSNKVTEKGKDVELRCDPISGHTALYWYRQSLGQGLEFLIYFQGNSAPDKSGLPSDRFSAERTGGSVSTLTIQRTQQEDSAVYLCASSLAKDYGYTFGSGTRLTVV.

V usage is TRBV20-1 and J usage is TRBJ1-4; no clear D. V was clipped by 3 bases and J by 8 bases, with 13 bases between them. The CDR3 is 13 amino acids. Germline V gene lookup returns CDR1 DFQATT and CDR2 SNEGSKA (reference sequence). The CDR3: CSASEPWNEKLFF. For the CDR3, the DNA is TGCAGTGCTAGTGAGCCATGGAACGAAAAACTGTTTTTT.

This clonotype was seen only a few times. The chain couples TRBV28 to TRBJ2-2, with 9 positions matching TRBD1. CDR1 is MDHEN and CDR2 is SYDVKM in the germline V gene. V lost 5 bases to trimming and J lost 6 bases; unmatched junction nucleotides: 10. The CDR3 covers 16 residues. CDR3 DNA: TGTGCCAGCAGTGCAATGGACAGGGGCCCGGCCGGGGAGCTGTTTTTT. It codes for CASSAMDRGPAGELFF.

The genes are TRBV5-1 and TRBJ2-1; 10 bases align to TRBD2. Trimming removed 9 bases from V and 4 bases from J; junction bases left unmatched: 4. Germline V gives CDR1 SGHRS, CDR2 YFSETQ. The CDR3 runs 13 residues. The CDR3 here is CATKRGGYNEQFF. DNA of the CDR3: TGCGCCACCAAGCGGGGGGGTTACAATGAGCAGTTCTTC. The whole variable domain, remainder taken from reference TRBV5-1 and TRBJ2-1, is KAGVTQTPRYLIKTRGQQVTLSCSPISGHRSVSWYQQTPGQGLQFLFEYFSETQRNKGNFPGRFSGRQFSNSRSEMNVSTLELGDSALYLCATKRGGYNEQFFGPGTRLTVL.

Only a few counts were recorded for this clonotype. This sequence joins TRBV30 and TRBJ2-3; TRBD1 matches at 7 bases. The CDR3 is 15 residues long. J gave up 1 base and V 5 bases, and 9 bases lay outside the gene matches. Germline V gene lookup returns CDR1 GTSNPN and CDR2 SVGIG (reference sequence). CDR3 in DNA: TGTGCCTGGGAGACAAGACAGGGTGGCACAGATACGCAGTATTTT. Translation gives CAWETRQGGTDTQYF.

This clonotype was detected a few times. This chain uses TRBV7-2 with TRBJ1-3; perhaps TRBD1 as D (6 bases). From germline, CDR1 is SGHTA and CDR2 FQGNSA. The V end was cut by 2 bases, the J end by 2 bases, with 13 bases between. The CDR3 contains 16 residues. CDR3 coding DNA: TGTGCCAGCAGCTTAACAGGGACGGTCGCTGGAAACACCATATATTTT. Its protein product is CASSLTGTVAGNTIYF. The whole variable domain, remainder taken from reference TRBV7-2 and TRBJ1-3, is GAGVSQSPSNKVTEKGKDVELRCDPISGHTALYWYRQSLGQGLEFLIYFQGNSAPDKSGLPSDRFSAERTGGSVSTLTIQRTQQEDSAVYLCASSLTGTVAGNTIYFGEGSWLTVV.

The chain has TRBV7-2 and TRBJ1-5; no clear D gene. V was shortened by 0 bases and J by 1 base, with 7 bases between the two germline ends. This CDR3 has 15 residues. The V gene's germline CDR1 is SGHTA and CDR2 FQGNSA. This CDR3 reads CASSLASWSNQPQHF. CDR3 nucleotides: TGTGCCAGCAGCTTAGCGTCCTGGAGCAATCAGCCCCAGCATTTT. The full variable domain, its missing parts supplied by reference TRBV7-2 and TRBJ1-5, is GAGVSQSPSNKVTEKGKDVELRCDPISGHTALYWYRQSLGQGLEFLIYFQGNSAPDKSGLPSDRFSAERTGGSVSTLTIQRTQQEDSAVYLCASSLASWSNQPQHFGDGTRLSIL.

This clonotype was counted a few times. The V and J genes are TRBV9 and TRBJ2-2; 7 bases fit TRBD2. Germline CDR1 is SGDLS and CDR2 is YYNGEE. The CDR3 sequence is 19 residues long. The J segment lost 0 bases and the V segment lost 0 bases, leaving 11 bases of the junction unmatched. CDR3: CASSVGGRQAGANTGELFF. The CDR3 region has the DNA TGTGCCAGCAGCGTAGGGGGGAGGCAGGCGGGGGCGAACACCGGGGAGCTGTTTTTT.

This clonotype was seen a single time. The chain links TRBV7-2 to TRBJ2-2, with a tentative D call TRBD1 (6 bases). The CDR3 length is 15 residues. From germline, CDR1 is SGHTA and CDR2 FQGNSA. V shed 3 bases and J shed 6 bases, with 14 bases lying between them. CDR3 sequence: CASSFSIRGSGELFF. The DNA for the CDR3 is TGTGCCAGCAGCTTTAGCATAAGGGGGTCCGGGGAGCTGTTTTTT.

The V and J genes are TRBV7-9 and TRBJ2-7, with D tentatively TRBD1 (6 bases). Trimming took 5 bases from V and 3 from J, leaving 11 bases between them. Germline V gene lookup returns CDR1 SEHNR and CDR2 FQNEAQ (reference sequence). The CDR3 extends over 13 amino acids. The DNA of the CDR3 is TGTGCCAGCAGCCCGTCACAGGGCTACGAGCAGTACTTC. Translation: CASSPSQGYEQYF.